This T cell receptor (beta chain) was found in a study of shared clonotypes between healthy human individuals. Broader study findings: Between a few donors, naive CD4 clonotypes were shared at a level of approximately 5%.

CD45RO-negative, CCR7-selected cells formed the naive CD8 fraction, which excluded terminally differentiated effector memory CD45RA+ cells. In regard to this clone: What it binds is unknown.

V was trimmed by 7 bases and J by 0 bases, leaving 13 bases between them. The CDR3 totals 15 residues. Germline loops: CDR1 LNHNV, CDR2 YYDKDF (reference sequence). Here immunoSEQ multiplex PCR was the method, and the copy in TCRdb shows in-frame clones only, minus some. The data contain about 2 million clones, around 96% of them singletons. The V gene is TRBV15, the J gene TRBJ2-1, with D tentatively TRBD1 (5 bases). The sequence was obtained from a man between 18 and 35 years old in good health. Sequenced material: naive CD8+ T cells sorted from blood. The CDR3 sequence is CATTDSYLSYNEQFF. The CDR3 DNA reads TGTGCCACCACCGACAGCTACCTCTCCTACAATGAGCAGTTCTTC.